These T cell receptor beta chains were read from a single sample in a study of blood T cell repertoires in COVID-19. Assay: immunoSEQ multiplex PCR; the TCRdb copy retains only in-frame clones and omits some. The table has roughly 220,000 clones, 88% seen once. Sample: PBMCs or T cells enriched from blood (not recorded which). The origin of the receptors is a woman aged 50 to 65 with acute COVID-19. The conserved cysteine and the conserved F or W are not part of the CDR3 here.

>TRBV19|TRBJ2-1
ASSIVQGAQTEQF
>TRBV2|TRBJ1-5
ASNQQGVNQPQH
>TRBV19|TRBJ1-6
ASREGTVYSPLH
>TRBV9|TRBJ1-3
ASSSQTRNTIY
>TRBV7-3|TRBJ2-2
ASSLGQIRTGELF
>TRBV3-1/TRBV3-2|TRBJ2-7
ASSQAWGLFYEQY
>TRBV6-5|TRBJ1-1
ASSYSAGRRTEAF
>TRBV5-6|TRBJ1-3
ASSVGDFTIY
>TRBV2|TRBJ2-1
ASRPGIEWQF
>TRBV19|TRBJ2-2
ATADRGGTGELF
>TRBV7-9|TRBJ1-2
ASSGAYGLTTYGYT
>TRBV7-9|TRBJ2-1
ASSLSGLVYNEQF
>TRBV27|TRBJ1-6
ASSYDSGNSPLH
>TRBV7-8|TRBJ2-7
ASSSLKTGSYEQY
>TRBV21-1|TRBJ2-7
ASSNWDRDEQY
>TRBV4-2|TRBJ1-3
ASSPPLRGARGNTIY
>TRBV6-5|TRBJ1-3
ASRGQGDSGNTIY
>TRBV4-3|TRBJ1-3
ASSQDLKARAGNTIY
>TRBV3-1/TRBV3-2|TRBJ2-2
ASSKGGGRGTGELF
>TRBV9|TRBJ1-2
ASSVRQGPYGYT
>TRBV30|TRBJ2-1
AWIIARNEQF
>TRBV19|TRBJ2-1
ARDSFSDSAYCSSYNEQF
>TRBV19|TRBJ2-4
ASSSGSGRANIQY
>TRBV7-9|TRBJ1-6
ASSHDNRVSPLH
>TRBV11-2|TRBJ1-5
ASSLGGSLNQPQH
>TRBV7-9|TRBJ2-7
ASSLQGLTEQY
>TRBV7-9|TRBJ1-3
ASSLAQGRTQGNTIY
>TRBV19|TRBJ1-3
ASTRGQANTIY
>TRBV7-8|TRBJ2-1
ASSSIAGWDNEQF
>TRBV6-5|TRBJ1-3
ASSYDISSGNTIY
>TRBV19|TRBJ2-3
ASSDRVADTQY
>TRBV27|TRBJ2-5
ASSLQGGGETQY
>TRBV27|TRBJ1-2
ASSFGQGGYGYT
>TRBV28|TRBJ2-7
ASIPREGRYEQY
>TRBV27|TRBJ2-7
ASSFAGGGEQY
>TRBV28|TRBJ1-1
ASSLRQGNTEAF
>TRBV19|TRBJ2-7
ASKAAMAYEQY
>TRBV20-1|TRBJ2-1
SARVGDEQF
>TRBV6-5|TRBJ2-2
ASKSGDGPRGELF
>TRBV21-1|TRBJ1-1
ASSKGKTGSRTEAF
>TRBV3-1/TRBV3-2|TRBJ1-3
ASSQFPDSASSGNTIY